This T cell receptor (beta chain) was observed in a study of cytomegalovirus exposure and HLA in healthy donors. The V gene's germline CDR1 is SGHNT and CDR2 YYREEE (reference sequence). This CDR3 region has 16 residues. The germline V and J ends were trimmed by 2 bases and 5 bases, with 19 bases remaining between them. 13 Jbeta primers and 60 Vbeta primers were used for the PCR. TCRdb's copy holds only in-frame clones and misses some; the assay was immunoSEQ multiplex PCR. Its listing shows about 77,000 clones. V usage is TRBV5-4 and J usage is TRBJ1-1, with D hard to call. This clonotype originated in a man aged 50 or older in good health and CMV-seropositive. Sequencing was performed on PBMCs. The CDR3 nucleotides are TGTGCCAGCAGCTTTTTAGAGGCTACCCGGGGAACTGAAGCTTTCTTT. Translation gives CASSFLEATRGTEAFF.